The 14 T cell receptor beta chains given below trace back to one sample, sequenced in a study of control samples from healthy donors and cancer patients. TCRdb keeps only in-frame clones here, not all; method: immunoSEQ multiplex PCR. This table holds about 120,000 clones, more than 85% found once. Sequenced input: PBMCs. The receptor set was obtained from a man aged 50-60 years with head and neck cancer.

V is TRBV7-9 and J is TRBJ1-5; D unclear. This CDR3 comprises 14 residues. Deletions cut 5 bases from V and 5 bases from J, with 13 bases between. Germline CDR1 reads SEHNR; CDR2 reads FQNEAQ (reference sequence). This chain's CDR3 is CASSKTTVDQPQHF. Here the CDR3 DNA reads TGTGCCAGCAGCAAAACTACGGTAGATCAGCCCCAGCATTTT. The full variable domain, its missing parts supplied by reference TRBV7-9 and TRBJ1-5, is DTGVSQNPRHKITKRGQNVTFRCDPISEHNRLYWYRQTLGQGPEFLTYFQNEAQLEKSRLLSDRFSAERPKGSFSTLEIQRTEQGDSAMYLCASSKTTVDQPQHFGDGTRLSIL.

The V gene is TRBV6-6, the J gene TRBJ2-7; D is unresolved. Germline assignment: CDR1 MNHNY and CDR2 SVGAGI (reference sequence). This CDR3 comprises 13 residues. Trimming shortened V by 4 bases and J by 3 bases, and 10 bases separated the two germline ends. The CDR3 loop is CASSFADGYEQYF. The DNA for the CDR3 is TGTGCCAGCAGTTTTGCCGACGGCTACGAGCAGTACTTC.

The rearrangement joins TRBV4-2 to TRBJ1-2, with a possible D match to TRBD1 (6 bases). The V gene's germline CDR1 is LGHNA and CDR2 YNFKEQ. This CDR3 comprises 12 residues. V dropped 3 bases and J dropped 5 bases, with 7 bases sitting between them. In nucleotides, the CDR3 is TGTGCCAGCAGCCAGGACAGTTATGGCTACACCTTC. It specifies CASSQDSYGYTF.

This clone has only a few counts. The chain uses TRBV5-6 and TRBJ1-6; 9 bases are shared with TRBD1. CDR1 is SGHDT and CDR2 is YYEEEE in the germline V gene. This CDR3 contains 15 residues. V dropped 4 bases and J dropped 6; count of bases not matched to a gene: 5. This CDR3 reads CASSTGGGFNSPLHF. The CDR3 region has the DNA TGTGCCAGCAGCACAGGGGGCGGTTTTAATTCACCCCTCCACTTT.

This chain's CDR3 is CASSLAESSYEQYF. The DNA of the CDR3 is TGTGCCAGCAGCTTGGCAGAGAGCTCCTACGAGCAGTACTTC. V and J are TRBV7-9 and TRBJ2-7; D unresolved. Trimming shortened V by 3 bases and J by 0 bases, and 9 bases separated the two germline ends. Germline values: CDR1 SEHNR, CDR2 FQNEAQ (reference sequence). CDR3 size: 14 residues.

The sample holds a few counts of this clone. The chain employs TRBV7-2 and TRBJ2-7; 9 positions match TRBD1. The germline V gene encodes CDR1 SGHTA and CDR2 FQGNSA. The CDR3 is 16 residues long. Unmatched junction bases numbered 9, after V lost 6 bases and J lost 0 bases. The CDR3 DNA reads TGTGCCAGCAGTCCTCAGGGACAGGGAATCTCCTACGAGCAGTACTTC. It encodes CASSPQGQGISYEQYF.

The chain employs TRBV20-1 and TRBJ2-7; TRBD2 is a possible D gene (6 bases). The CDR3 runs 15 residues. Trimming cost V 4 bases and J 2 bases, with 18 bases left between them. Germline values: CDR1 DFQATT, CDR2 SNEGSKA (reference sequence). The CDR3 spells CSATDSSGGAYEQYF. CDR3 sequence (DNA): TGCAGTGCTACTGATAGTAGTGGAGGGGCCTACGAGCAGTACTTC.

This clone has only a few counts. This chain uses TRBV6-1 with TRBJ2-2; D gene unclear. The CDR3 has 16 residues. The V end lost 1 base, the J end lost 2 bases, and 11 bases lay between the germline ends. Germline V CDR1 and CDR2: MNHNS, SASEGT. CDR3 nucleotides: TGTGCCAGCAGTGAAGAATGGAGCATTAACACCGGGGAGCTGTTTTTT. It is translated as CASSEEWSINTGELFF.

The chain links TRBV10-3 to TRBJ2-3; D ambiguous. Germline lookup yields CDR1 ENHRY and CDR2 SYGVKD. The CDR3 loop spans 15 amino acids. V was shortened by 4 bases and J by 2 bases, with 13 bases between the two germline ends. CDR3 protein: CAISASGGLTDTQYF. The DNA for the CDR3 is TGTGCCATCAGTGCAAGTGGTGGGCTCACAGATACGCAGTATTTT.

The V gene is TRBV11-2, the J gene TRBJ2-2; D gene unclear. The germline V gene encodes CDR1 SGHAT and CDR2 FQNNGV. Trimming stripped 1 base from V and 0 bases from J, with 6 bases between. The CDR3 runs 15 residues. The CDR3 nucleotides read TGTGCCAGCAGCTTAGTCGGGTCGAACACCGGGGAGCTGTTTTTT. Its translation is CASSLVGSNTGELFF.

This rearrangement joins TRBV12-3 or TRBV12-4 to TRBJ1-2; TRBD1 aligns across 9 bases. This CDR3 contains 12 residues. Trimming at V came to 5 bases and at J to 6 bases, leaving 1 base not matched to a gene. The CDR3: CASSRTGDGYTF. The CDR3 DNA follows: TGTGCCAGCAGTCGGACAGGGGATGGCTACACCTTC.

This sequence joins TRBV15 and TRBJ1-4; no reliable D call. CDR1 is LNHNV and CDR2 is YYDKDF in the germline V gene (reference sequence). V dropped 0 bases and J dropped 0 bases, with 8 bases sitting between them. This CDR3 contains 16 residues. Written as DNA, the CDR3 is TGTGCCACCAGCAGAGATAGAACAGCAACTAATGAAAAACTGTTTTTT. Its translation is CATSRDRTATNEKLFF.

The V gene is TRBV6-6, the J gene TRBJ2-7, with 9 bases matching TRBD2. The CDR3 consists of 13 residues. The germline V gene has CDR1 MNHNY and CDR2 SVGAGI (reference sequence). J lost 2 bases, V lost 11 bases, and 7 bases had no gene match. In nucleotides, the CDR3 is TGTGCCTCGAGTATAGCGGGGGCCTACGAGCAGTACTTC. Translating gives CASSIAGAYEQYF.

The DNA for the CDR3 is TGTGCCACGAGCGCGGGGGACCCGAGGGATACGCAGTATTTT. Translation: CATSAGDPRDTQYF. The chain links TRBV5-6 to TRBJ2-3; 7 nucleotides align to TRBD2. This CDR3 is built from 14 residues. V lost 9 bases, J lost 6 bases, and 13 bases stayed unmatched. The germline gives CDR1 SGHDT, CDR2 YYEEEE. Combining the CDR3 with reference TRBV5-6 and TRBJ2-3 gives the whole variable domain DAGVTQSPTHLIKTRGQQVTLRCSPKSGHDTVSWYQQALGQGPQFIFQYYEEEERQRGNFPDRFSGHQFPNYSSELNVNALLLGDSALYLCATSAGDPRDTQYFGPGTRLTVL.